The 22 T cell receptor beta chains reported below all come from one sample, sequenced in a study of a mutant IDH1 vaccine in newly diagnosed glioma. Antigen specificity for these receptors is unknown. The protocol was immunoSEQ multiplex PCR, while the TCRdb copy is restricted to in-frame clones and leaves out a portion. This sample has 29,000 or so clones, with about four fifths found just once. Documented time point: week 35, safety follow-up. In the vaccine, a single dose held 300 ug of the mutant IDH1 20-mer peptide, along with topical imiquimod. Sequenced material: PBMCs, taken from a glioma patient whose treatment included an IDH1 peptide vaccine. The receptors originated from a man aged 50-60 years with glioma.

V and J are TRBV6-5 and TRBJ1-4; tentative D call: TRBD1 (5 bases). This CDR3 region has 15 residues. Trimming pared 4 bases from V and 2 bases from J, leaving 11 bases between. CDR1 is MNHEY and CDR2 is SVGAGI in the germline V gene. Written as DNA, the CDR3 is TGTGCCAGCAGTTCTTCCGGGACGACTAATGAAAAACTGTTTTTT. It yields the protein CASSSSGTTNEKLFF.

The sample holds a few counts of this clone. The V call is TRBV4-1, the J call TRBJ1-1; D is ambiguous. Trimming cost V 4 bases and J 1 base, with 16 bases left between them. This CDR3 contains 16 residues. In germline, CDR1 is MGHRA, CDR2 YSYEKL. CDR3 region: CASSLIGPPGNTEAFF. CDR3 DNA: TGCGCCAGCAGCCTTATAGGTCCTCCGGGGAACACTGAAGCTTTCTTT.

In this sample, this clone turned up a few times. V usage is TRBV6-5 and J usage is TRBJ2-5, with D perhaps assigned TRBD1 or TRBD2 (5 bases each). Trimming stripped 5 bases from V and 6 bases from J, with 10 bases between. Germline values: CDR1 MNHEY, CDR2 SVGAGI. The CDR3 is 12 amino acids. CDR3 DNA: TGTGCCAGCAGTGACTGGGGGAAGACCCAGTACTTC. It yields the protein CASSDWGKTQYF.

The chain recombines TRBV30 with TRBJ1-2; D unclear. CDR3 length: 12 residues. CDR1 is GTSNPN and CDR2 is SVGIG in the germline V gene (reference sequence). V shed 2 bases and J shed 8 bases, with 12 bases lying between them. The CDR3 DNA reads as TGTGCCTGGAGTTTGCGTAGAAGGGGCTACACCTTC. It yields the protein CAWSLRRRGYTF.

This chain joins TRBV30 and TRBJ1-2; no clear D gene. V dropped 1 base and J dropped 2 bases, with 5 bases sitting between them. CDR1 is GTSNPN and CDR2 is SVGIG in the germline V gene (reference sequence). The CDR3 runs to 12 residues. The CDR3 coding sequence is TGTGCCTGGAGTGGCAGAAACTATGGCTACACCTTC. This translates into CAWSGRNYGYTF. Looking up the rest from reference TRBV30 and TRBJ1-2 gives the full variable domain: SQTIHQWPATLVQPVGSPLSLECTVEGTSNPNLYWYRQAAGRGLQLLFYSVGIGQISSEVPQNLSASRPQDRQFILSSKKLLLSDSGFYLCAWSGRNYGYTFGSGTRLTVV.

V usage is TRBV25-1 and J usage is TRBJ1-6; D perhaps matches TRBD1 (6 bases). The CDR3 extends over 14 amino acids. Germline V gene data show CDR1 as MGHDK and CDR2 as SYGVNS. V was trimmed by 6 bases and J by 6 bases, leaving 12 bases between them. The DNA of the CDR3 is TGTGCCAGCAGGCCAACAGGGCTTAATTCACCCCTCCACTTT. Amino acids: CASRPTGLNSPLHF.

The chain couples TRBV5-4 to TRBJ2-3; D unresolved. The length of the CDR3 is 13 residues. Deletions cut 5 bases from V and 0 bases from J, with 7 bases between. Germline loops: CDR1 SGHNT, CDR2 YYREEE (reference sequence). CDR3: CASSFDSTDTQYF. In DNA form, the CDR3 reads TGTGCCAGCAGTTTTGATAGCACAGATACGCAGTATTTT.

The V and J genes are TRBV13 and TRBJ2-7, with 9 bases that match TRBD2. The germline V gene encodes CDR1 PRHDT and CDR2 FYEKMQ (reference sequence). The CDR3 has 17 amino acids. The trim removed 1 base at V and 2 bases at J, leaving 9 bases unmatched. The CDR3 here is CASSLVGMTSGTYEQYF. The DNA of the CDR3 is TGTGCCAGCAGCTTAGTGGGGATGACTAGCGGTACCTACGAGCAGTACTTC. The full variable domain, with the rest looked up from reference TRBV13 and TRBJ2-7, is AAGVIQSPRHLIKEKRETATLKCYPIPRHDTVYWYQQGPGQDPQFLISFYEKMQSDKGSIPDRFSAQQFSDYHSELNMSSLELGDSALYFCASSLVGMTSGTYEQYFGPGTRLTVT.

This clone was observed a few times. This sequence joins TRBV4-1 and TRBJ1-1, with a possible D match to TRBD1 (5 bases). V shed 2 bases and J shed 0 bases, with 10 bases lying between them. CDR1 is MGHRA, CDR2 YSYEKL, per germline. This CDR3 region has 15 residues. CDR3 nucleotide sequence: TGCGCCAGCAGCCAATACCAGACAGTGAACACTGAAGCTTTCTTT. Its translation is CASSQYQTVNTEAFF.

The J gene is TRBJ1-4, the V gene TRBV2; possible D gene TRBD1, 5 bases. This CDR3 comprises 14 residues. Germline V CDR1 and CDR2: SNHLY, FYNNEI. With 3 bases removed from V and 7 bases from J, the gap between germline ends came to 12 bases. As DNA, the CDR3 is TGTGCCAGCAGTGACGGGGGAAGGATTGAAAAACTGTTTTTT. Translating it yields CASSDGGRIEKLFF. The variable domain in full, completed from reference TRBV2 and TRBJ1-4, reads EPEVTQTPSHQVTQMGQEVILRCVPISNHLYFYWYRQILGQKVEFLVSFYNNEISEKSEIFDDQFSVERPDGSNFTLKIRSTKLEDSAMYFCASSDGGRIEKLFFGSGTQLSVL.

The chain combines TRBV10-2 with TRBJ2-3, with TRBD2 as a possible D gene (5 bases). CDR1 WSHSY and CDR2 SAAADI come from the germline V gene. This CDR3 has 13 residues. The V end was cut by 9 bases, the J end by 3 bases, with 13 bases between. CDR3 DNA: TGCGCCAGTGAGAACCGGAGGACAGATACGCAGTATTTT. It encodes CASENRRTDTQYF.

The chain has TRBV14 and TRBJ1-2; the D gene is possibly TRBD1 (6 bases). The CDR3 covers 14 residues. Per germline, CDR1 SGHDN and CDR2 FVKESK. V dropped 2 bases and J dropped 6 bases, with 13 bases sitting between them. CDR3 sequence reads: CASSQIGGADGYTF. CDR3 in DNA: TGTGCCAGCAGCCAAATCGGGGGCGCCGATGGCTACACCTTC.

The chain recombines TRBV5-1 with TRBJ1-3, with D possibly TRBD1 on 5 matching bases. The CDR3 covers 14 residues. Germline V gives CDR1 SGHRS, CDR2 YFSETQ. The V end was cut by 0 bases, the J end by 4 bases, with 8 bases between. CDR3 DNA: TGCGCCAGCAGCTTGGAGCAGGGAGGAAACACCATATATTTT. The encoded protein is CASSLEQGGNTIYF.

This chain links TRBV6-5 with TRBJ1-5; D is unclear. Germline assignment: CDR1 MNHEY and CDR2 SVGAGI. The CDR3 runs 13 residues. V was cut by 2 bases and J by 4 bases, with 6 bases left in between. The CDR3 protein is CASSYQENQPQHF. The CDR3 nucleotides are TGTGCCAGCAGTTACCAAGAAAATCAGCCCCAGCATTTT.

The chain employs TRBV5-1 and TRBJ2-7; no clear D. Germline loops: CDR1 SGHRS, CDR2 YFSETQ. The CDR3 contains 12 residues. Trimming cost V 1 base and J 3 bases, with 5 bases left between them. In DNA form, the CDR3 reads TGCGCCAGCAGCTTGCTGGGCTACGAGCAGTACTTC. It encodes CASSLLGYEQYF.

The rearrangement uses TRBV5-6 and TRBJ1-2; D is ambiguous. The CDR3 spans 12 residues. V was cut by 0 bases and J by 4 bases, with 4 bases left in between. Germline-derived CDR1 and CDR2 are SGHDT and YYEEEE. The chain's CDR3 is CASSLDFYGYTF. CDR3 in DNA: TGTGCCAGCAGCTTGGATTTCTATGGCTACACCTTC. Combining the CDR3 with reference TRBV5-6 and TRBJ1-2 gives the whole variable domain DAGVTQSPTHLIKTRGQQVTLRCSPKSGHDTVSWYQQALGQGPQFIFQYYEEEERQRGNFPDRFSGHQFPNYSSELNVNALLLGDSALYLCASSLDFYGYTFGSGTRLTVV.

The rearrangement uses TRBV7-9 and TRBJ1-2; 7 nucleotides align to TRBD1. The CDR3 sequence is 11 residues long. CDR1 and CDR2 from the germline V gene are SEHNR and FQNEAQ (reference sequence). Germline trimming cut 11 bases from V and 7 bases from J; bases unmatched to any gene: 7. Written as DNA, the CDR3 is TGTGCCGCAGGGGGGGGGAGTGGCTACACCTTC. The encoded protein is CAAGGGSGYTF.

This clone has a handful of counts. The chain links TRBV19 to TRBJ2-6; TRBD1 agrees at 7 bases. V shed 6 bases, J shed 0 bases, and the junction held 5 bases outside the gene matches. CDR3 size: 16 residues. Germline assignment: CDR1 LNHDA and CDR2 SQIVND (reference sequence). The CDR3 here is CASSWDRSSGANVLTF. CDR3 nucleotides: TGTGCCAGTAGCTGGGACAGAAGCTCTGGGGCCAACGTCCTGACTTTC.

V gene TRBV7-2 combines with J gene TRBJ1-2, with 8 bases fitting TRBD1. V shed 2 bases and J 6 bases; nucleotides not matched to a gene: 2. CDR3 length: 13 residues. Germline V gene lookup returns CDR1 SGHTA and CDR2 FQGNSA. CDR3 DNA sequence: TGTGCCAGCAGCTTATACAGGGGGGATGGCTACACCTTC. This codes for CASSLYRGDGYTF.

This clone was seen just once. The genes are TRBV19 and TRBJ2-7; D is unclear. The germline CDR1 and CDR2 sequences are LNHDA and SQIVND (reference sequence). Trimming removed 5 bases from V and 2 bases from J, with 19 bases in between. The length of the CDR3 is 16 residues. The CDR3 sequence is CASSPGGRPGTYEQYF. CDR3 in DNA: TGTGCCAGTAGTCCCGGTGGGCGACCCGGTACCTACGAGCAGTACTTC.

This clone showed up just once. The CDR3 DNA sequence: TGTGCCACCAGCAGTAATCTAGCGGTAGACAATGAGCAGTTCTTC. It translates to CATSSNLAVDNEQFF. This chain connects TRBV15 to TRBJ2-1, with TRBD2 matching over 7 bases. V lost 3 bases to trimming and J lost 5 bases; unmatched junction nucleotides: 7. The germline gives CDR1 LNHNV, CDR2 YYDKDF (reference sequence). The CDR3 totals 15 residues.

CDR3 nucleotides: TGTGCCAGCTCACCGCCCAGGGAGTCTAACTATGGCTACACCTTC. Its protein product is CASSPPRESNYGYTF. This chain joins TRBV18 and TRBJ1-2, with D perhaps TRBD1 (5 bases). CDR3 length: 15 residues. Trimming stripped 3 bases from V and 0 bases from J, with 11 bases between. CDR1 and CDR2 from the germline V gene are KGHSH and LQKENI. The entire variable domain, with the rest obtained from reference TRBV18 and TRBJ1-2, is as follows: NAGVMQNPRHLVRRRGQEARLRCSPMKGHSHVYWYRQLPEEGLKFMVYLQKENIIDESGMPKERFSAEFPKEGPSILRIQQVVRGDSAAYFCASSPPRESNYGYTFGSGTRLTVV.